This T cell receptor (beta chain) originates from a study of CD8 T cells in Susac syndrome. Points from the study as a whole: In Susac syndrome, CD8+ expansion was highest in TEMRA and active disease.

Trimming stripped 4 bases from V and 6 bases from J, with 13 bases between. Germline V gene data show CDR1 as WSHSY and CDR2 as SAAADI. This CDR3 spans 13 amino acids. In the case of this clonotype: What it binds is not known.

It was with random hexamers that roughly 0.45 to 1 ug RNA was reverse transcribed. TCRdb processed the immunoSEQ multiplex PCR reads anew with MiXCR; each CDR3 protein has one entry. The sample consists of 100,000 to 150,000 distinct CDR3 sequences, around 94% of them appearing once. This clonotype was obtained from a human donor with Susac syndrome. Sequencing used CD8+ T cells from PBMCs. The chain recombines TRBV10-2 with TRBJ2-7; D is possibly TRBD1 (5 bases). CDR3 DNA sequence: TGCGCCAGCAGTGTAGGGGCCCAACGCGAGCAGTACTTC. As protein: CASSVGAQREQYF.